This T cell receptor beta chain was profiled in a study of shared clonotypes between healthy human individuals. Study-level points and caveats: Rarefaction revealed incomplete sorted-subset sequencing despite large depth. Naive subsets typically showed greater estimated richness than memory subsets.

Deep was the level at which the assay was run. TCRdb's table, derived via immunoSEQ multiplex PCR, lists solely in-frame clones and lacks some. The table lists about 1.5 million clones, under 99% of them singletons. With regard to this clone: Antigen specificity is unknown.

Germline CDR1 LNHNV, CDR2 YYDKDF (reference sequence). CDR3 length: 15 residues. V lost 3 bases and J lost 0, with 9 bases in between. The sequence was collected from a young man in good health. Source material: naive CD4+ T cells sorted from blood. The subset here: CD45RA+ positively selected. V and J are TRBV15 and TRBJ2-1, with D perhaps TRBD1 (6 bases). The CDR3 loop is CATSSRQASYNEQFF. The CDR3, as DNA: TGTGCCACCAGCAGTCGACAGGCCTCCTACAATGAGCAGTTCTTC.